The 2 T cell receptor beta chains below all came from one sample that was sequenced in a study of cytotoxic CD8 clonotypes in ibrutinib-treated CLL. The protocol was immunoSEQ multiplex PCR, while the TCRdb copy is restricted to in-frame clones and leaves out a portion. The repertoire holds 150,000 or so clones, about four fifths seen once, with about 4.5% in the top ten. The source was PBMCs, collected after 24 months of ibrutinib treatment. The receptors were gathered from a human donor with chronic lymphocytic leukemia.

This chain links TRBV7-3 with TRBJ1-1, with D possibly being TRBD1 (5 bases). Trimming shortened V by 6 bases and J by 4 bases, and 21 bases separated the two germline ends. The length of the CDR3 is 16 residues. Per germline, CDR1 SGHTA and CDR2 FQGTGA. CDR3 residues: CASRDSPGLRGTEAFF. In DNA form, the CDR3 reads TGTGCCAGCAGGGATTCCCCGGGGCTGAGAGGCACTGAAGCTTTCTTT.

This CDR3 reads CASSLVAGGAPDTQYF. The CDR3 bases are TGCGCCAGCAGCTTGGTAGCGGGGGGCGCCCCAGATACGCAGTATTTT. The rearrangement uses TRBV5-1 and TRBJ2-3, with 10 nucleotides matching TRBD2. The CDR3 covers 16 residues. After removal of 0 bases from V and 4 bases from J, the junction contained 5 bases not matched to a gene. Germline assignment: CDR1 SGHRS and CDR2 YFSETQ.